The entry below describes one TCR beta chain. Antigen specificity is unknown. V was cut by 3 bases and J by 7 bases, with 25 bases left in between. The CDR3 consists of 18 residues. Per the germline V gene, CDR1 is SGHAT and CDR2 is FQNNGV. As to treatment: roughly 20 received Ad26.COV2.S at low or high dose, single or two shots; roughly five received placebo; per-sample allocation not given. Sampling was done on day 63 after the first vaccine or placebo injection. The entry originates in a study of Ad26.COV2.S vaccination and SARS-CoV-2 variants. Findings and caveats of the study: Those who received vaccine or placebo ended up with similar non-spike TCR breadth.

Assay used: immunoSEQ multiplex PCR; TCRdb lists only in-frame clones, some missing. The repertoire holds approximately 500,000 clones, with approximately 90% as singletons. The chain uses TRBV11-2 and TRBJ2-1; tentatively, D is TRBD2 (5 bases). The source material was peripheral blood, sampled in a trial of Ad26.COV2.S vaccine versus placebo. This clonotype originated in a person aged 18-60 years who received the Ad26.COV2.S COVID-19 vaccine or a placebo. CDR3 DNA: TGTGCCAGCAGCTTCTTTTATTTAGATAGCCTAGCCGGGAATGAGCAGTTCTTC. Protein: CASSFFYLDSLAGNEQFF.